The present entry profiles one T cell receptor beta chain with its context. What it recognizes is unknown. This record comes from a study of radiation and T cells in renal cell carcinoma. Across the study: Nephrectomy followed 15 Gy stereotactic body radiation by 4 weeks. Study-level points and caveats: Top tumor clonotypes rose in blood 2 weeks post-radiation, then contracted. Without pretreatment biopsies, baseline tumor clonotype presence was undetermined.

The CDR3 length is 13 residues. The trim removed 6 bases at V and 4 bases at J, leaving 5 bases unmatched. Germline V gene data show CDR1 as LNHDA and CDR2 as SQIVND (reference sequence). This sample's time point: blood 2 weeks post-SBRT. Treatment described: 15 Gy SBRT to primary tumor, nephrectomy 4 weeks later. After SBRT, blood was collected at 2 and 4 weeks, plus baseline. Using immunoSEQ multiplex PCR, the repertoire was profiled, and TCRdb retains in-frame clones only, with some absent. The sample comprises more than 65,000 clones, 65% to 90% of which are singletons, and about 23% rests with the top ten.

Sequencing was performed on blood, taken from a patient whose treatment included radiotherapy and nephrectomy. The chain combines TRBV19 with TRBJ1-1; 7 bases line up with TRBD1. The receptor comes from a woman in her forties or fifties with renal cell carcinoma. CDR3 sequence reads: CASRSGTATEAFF. Here the CDR3 DNA reads TGTGCCAGTAGGTCCGGGACAGCCACTGAAGCTTTCTTT.